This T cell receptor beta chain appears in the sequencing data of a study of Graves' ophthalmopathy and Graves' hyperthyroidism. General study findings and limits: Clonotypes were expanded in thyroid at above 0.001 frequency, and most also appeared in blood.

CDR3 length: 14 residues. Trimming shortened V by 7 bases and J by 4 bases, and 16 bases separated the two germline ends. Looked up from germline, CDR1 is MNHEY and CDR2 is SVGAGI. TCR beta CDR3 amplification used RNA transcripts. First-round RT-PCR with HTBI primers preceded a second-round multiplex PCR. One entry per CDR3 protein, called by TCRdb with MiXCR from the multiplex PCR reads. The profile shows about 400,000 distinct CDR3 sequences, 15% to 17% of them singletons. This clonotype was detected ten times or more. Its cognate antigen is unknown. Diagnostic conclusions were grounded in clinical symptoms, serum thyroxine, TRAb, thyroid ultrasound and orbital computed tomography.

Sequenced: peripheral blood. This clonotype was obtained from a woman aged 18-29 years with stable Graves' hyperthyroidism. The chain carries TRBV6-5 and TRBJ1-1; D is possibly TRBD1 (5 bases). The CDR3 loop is CASNPGTVVTEAFF. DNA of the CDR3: TGTGCCAGCAACCCGGGGACCGTCGTCACTGAAGCTTTCTTT.